Each of the 30 T cell receptor beta chains below was sequenced from the same sample in a study of CD8+CD57+ T cells in acquired aplastic anemia. TCR beta VDJ and CDR3 were profiled, and genomic DNA was the template. TCRdb itself ran the reads through MiXCR, one entry per CDR3 protein. The data contain roughly 250,000 distinct CDR3 sequences, 65% to 90% of them singletons. Before being chosen for sequencing, patients had shown CD8+CD57+ cell expansion by flow cytometry. Material: sorted CD4+, CD8+, or CD8+CD57+ T cells (not recorded which) from PBMCs. The source of these receptors is a human donor with aplastic anemia.

In the case of this clonotype: Compared with germline, one end of the junction differs, possibly owing to a read error. The chain carries TRBV7-7 and TRBJ2-3; 9 nucleotides align to TRBD2. Germline assignment: CDR1 SSHAT and CDR2 FNYEAQ (reference sequence). The CDR3 consists of 18 residues. CDR3 bases: TGTGCCAGCAGTTTAGCGCGGGGGGGACGGATTAGCACAGATACGCAGTATTTT. Translated: CASSLARGGRISTDTQYF. The full variable domain, completed using reference TRBV7-7 and TRBJ2-3, is GAGVSQSPRYKVTKRGQDVTLRCDPISSHATLYWYQQALGQGPEFLTYFNYEAQPDKSGLPSDRFSAERPEGSISTLTIQRTEQRDSAMYRCASSLARGGRISTDTQYFGPGTRLTVL.

This clonotype was recorded at least ten times. This sequence joins TRBV2 and TRBJ2-7, with TRBD1 as a possible D gene (6 bases). Germline-derived CDR1 and CDR2 are SNHLY and FYNNEI. The CDR3 has 11 amino acids. Trimming took 11 bases from V and 3 from J, leaving 11 bases between them. The chain's CDR3 is CARGTSYEQYF. CDR3 DNA sequence: TGTGCCCGTGGGACAAGCTACGAGCAGTACTTC.

This clonotype was counted a few times. A junction end diverges from the germline sequence, so it may reflect a read error. This chain uses TRBV4-2 with TRBJ1-2; TRBD1 matches 9 bases. CDR3 size: 14 residues. Per germline, CDR1 LGHNA and CDR2 YNFKEQ. The CDR3 reads CATSRENRGHGYTF. As DNA, the CDR3 is TGTGCCACCAGCAGAGAGAACAGGGGGCATGGCTACACCTTC.

V usage is TRBV5-4 and J usage is TRBJ1-6; D is uncertain. Deletions cut 6 bases from V and 7 bases from J, with 14 bases between. The germline gives CDR1 SGHNT, CDR2 YYREEE (reference sequence). This CDR3 region has 14 residues. The chain's CDR3 is CASTPVRKNSPLHF. In DNA, the CDR3 is TGTGCCAGCACCCCTGTCAGAAAAAATTCACCCCTCCACTTT.

The chain is built from TRBV10-3 and TRBJ1-5; no clear D. V was trimmed by 10 bases and J by 1 base, leaving 8 bases between them. Per the germline V gene, CDR1 is ENHRY and CDR2 is SYGVKD. The CDR3 is 12 residues long. The CDR3 nucleotides are TGTGCCACCCGAGGGAGCAATCAGCCCCAGCATTTT. It encodes CATRGSNQPQHF.

Note on this clonotype: One end of the junction varies from germline; a read error may be responsible. The chain carries TRBV5-1 and TRBJ1-1; 9 nucleotides match TRBD1. The CDR3 has 13 amino acids. Germline assignment: CDR1 SGHRS and CDR2 YFSETQ. CDR3 nucleotide sequence: TGTGCCAGCAGCCCCGAAACAGGGGGCAAAGCTTTCTTT. It codes for CASSPETGGKAFF.

This clonotype occurred once. This chain links TRBV2 with TRBJ2-2; either TRBD1 or TRBD2 may supply D (6 bases each). Trimming shortened V by 6 bases and J by 9 bases, and 17 bases separated the two germline ends. CDR3 length equals 14 residues. The germline CDR1 and CDR2 sequences are SNHLY and FYNNEI. CDR3 DNA: TGTGCCAGCAGCCCGACAGGAGGGAGCCGGGAGCTGTTTTTT. The encoded protein is CASSPTGGSRELFF.

This clonotype is a singleton in its sample. V gene TRBV11-3 combines with J gene TRBJ1-2; D not certain. Germline CDR1 reads SGHNT; CDR2 reads YENEEA. Trimming stripped 1 base from V and 2 bases from J, with 11 bases between. The CDR3 runs 15 residues. CDR3 residues: CASSLGVTSNYGYTF. In nucleotides, the CDR3 is TGTGCCAGCAGCTTAGGTGTGACGTCAAACTATGGCTACACCTTC.

The chain links TRBV7-2 to TRBJ2-1, with TRBD2 identical over 9 bases. Germline values: CDR1 SGHTA, CDR2 FQGNSA. CDR3 length equals 16 residues. After removal of 3 bases from V and 8 bases from J, the junction contained 11 bases not matched to a gene. CDR3 sequence: CASSFQGSGGTDEQFF. Written as DNA, the CDR3 is TGTGCCAGCAGCTTTCAGGGAAGCGGGGGGACGGATGAGCAGTTCTTC.

This clonotype was seen just once. The rearrangement joins TRBV7-9 to TRBJ1-2; D is unresolved. The CDR3 is 13 residues long. In germline, CDR1 is SEHNR, CDR2 FQNEAQ (reference sequence). Trimming took off 3 bases at V and 7 bases at J, with 12 bases between the two ends. The CDR3 DNA follows: TGTGCCAGCAGCTTGGGCGGCCCCCGTGGCTACACCTTC. This codes for CASSLGGPRGYTF.

In regard to this clonotype: An end of the junction differs from the germline gene, which may be a read error. The rearrangement links TRBV7-2 to TRBJ2-3, with D possibly being TRBD1 (6 bases). The germline V gene has CDR1 SGHTA and CDR2 FQGNSA. The CDR3 covers 13 residues. In DNA, the CDR3 is TGTGCCAGCAGCTCCGGGACAAGGTATGGCCAGTATTTC. Translation: CASSSGTRYGQYF.

Comment on this clonotype: The CDR3 ends on some other residue instead of the conserved phenylalanine or tryptophan, so this is likely a read error. The limits of the CDR3 on the DNA are not certain, so only TCRdb's listed CDR3 is given. The V and J genes are TRBV7-9 and TRBJ2-3. The CDR3 length is 13 residues, termini included. Germline lookup yields CDR1 SEHNR and CDR2 FQNEAQ (reference sequence). CDR3 loop: CASSRVQRILNDL.

The J gene is TRBJ1-1, the V gene TRBV7-8, with unresolved D. The ends were cut back, 5 bases at V and 6 bases at J, with 10 bases in the middle. There are 12 residues in the CDR3. Germline V gives CDR1 SGHVS, CDR2 FQNEAQ. The CDR3 here is CASSVELPEAFF. CDR3 nucleotides: TGTGCCAGCAGCGTAGAACTCCCTGAAGCTTTCTTT.

This clonotype was counted once. One end of the junction does not line up with germline, which may come from a read error. The chain is built from TRBV6-4 and TRBJ2-7, with a tentative D call TRBD2 (6 bases). The CDR3 has 15 amino acids. Germline V gene data show CDR1 as MRHNA and CDR2 as SNTAGT. CDR3 DNA: TGTACCAGCAGTGCTAGAGGGGAGGCCTCCTACGAGCAGTACTTC. Translation: CTSSARGEASYEQYF.

The chain has TRBV7-3 and TRBJ2-7, with a possible D match to TRBD2 (6 bases). Germline V lookup: CDR1 SGHTA, CDR2 FQGTGA. The CDR3 loop spans 18 amino acids. CDR3 region: CAGSSRRAGRALYYEQYV. In DNA, the CDR3 is TGTGCCGGCAGTTCTCGCCGGGCCGGGAGAGCCCTTTACTACGAGCAGTACGTC.

This clonotype turned up a few times. This is likely a read error, given that the CDR3 carries no conserved phenylalanine or tryptophan at its end. The limits of the CDR3 on the DNA are not certain, so only TCRdb's listed CDR3 is given. This sequence joins TRBV7-9 and TRBJ2-3. The CDR3 length equals 8 residues, ends included. Per the germline V gene, CDR1 is SEHNR and CDR2 is FQNEAQ (reference sequence). The CDR3 spells CASSRPDL.

With regard to this clonotype: As the CDR3 is not closed by the conserved phenylalanine or tryptophan, this likely results from a read error. The DNA is omitted, as the CDR3 cannot be located on it reliably, and the CDR3 follows TCRdb's listing. The chain is built from TRBV7-9 and TRBJ2-3; the DNA was not compared with TRBD2, the D call given in the table. The CDR3 has 13 residues if both end residues are counted. CDR1 is SEHNR and CDR2 is FQNEAQ in the germline V gene (reference sequence). CDR3 amino acids: CASSYAGSYAANV.

The DNA for the CDR3 is TGTGCCAGCAGTTCTAGCGGGACTTGCGGTACGACCCAGTACTTC. Amino acids: CASSSSGTCGTTQYF. This chain links TRBV7-8 with TRBJ2-5; 9 positions match TRBD2. Germline CDR1 is SGHVS and CDR2 is FQNEAQ. Trimming took 6 bases from V and 7 from J; bases not matched to a gene: 12. The CDR3 has 15 residues. Looking up the rest from reference TRBV7-8 and TRBJ2-5 gives the full variable domain: GAGVSQSPRYKVAKRGQDVALRCDPISGHVSLFWYQQALGQGPEFLTYFQNEAQLDKSGLPSDRFFAERPEGSVSTLKIQRTQQEDSAVYLCASSSSGTCGTTQYFGPGTRLLVL.

The rearrangement joins TRBV7-8 to TRBJ2-7; D unresolved. V was cut by 2 bases and J by 3 bases, with 23 bases left in between. This CDR3 contains 18 residues. CDR1 is SGHVS and CDR2 is FQNEAQ in the germline V gene. The CDR3 DNA follows: TGTGCCAGCAGCTTACAGCCAGGCGCCGAAACGCAGTACTACGAGCAGTACGTC. Protein product: CASSLQPGAETQYYEQYV.

This clonotype was seen only a few times. A read error may produce the germline difference seen at one junction end. The V and J genes are TRBV7-8 and TRBJ2-5; perhaps TRBD2 as D (5 bases). The CDR3 has 14 residues. Germline V gene data show CDR1 as SGHVS and CDR2 as FQNEAQ. DNA of the CDR3: TGTGCCAGCAGCTTAGGCAGAGGGCACGAGACGCAGTACTTC. Residues: CASSLGRGHETQYF.

The chain carries TRBV7-9 and TRBJ2-7; possibly TRBD2 for D (5 bases). V lost 2 bases and J 4 bases, leaving 24 bases between the germline ends. The CDR3 is made up of 18 amino acids. Germline V CDR1 and CDR2: SEHNR, FQNEAQ (reference sequence). The CDR3 DNA reads TGTGCCAGCAGCTTACTACCCGGGGAGCTGTCCCTTTCATACGAGCAGTACGTC. This encodes CASSLLPGELSLSYEQYV.

This clonotype was counted once. The chain couples TRBV19 to TRBJ1-2, with a possible D match to TRBD1 (5 bases). Per the germline V gene, CDR1 is LNHDA and CDR2 is SQIVND (reference sequence). CDR3 size: 13 residues. With 3 bases removed from V and 3 bases from J, the gap between germline ends came to 8 bases. The CDR3 spells CASSMGGDYGYTF. The CDR3 coding sequence is TGTGCCAGTAGTATGGGGGGGGACTATGGCTACACCTTC.

A remark on this clonotype: An end of the junction does not agree with germline; a read error may underlie this. The chain links TRBV5-1 to TRBJ2-3, with 7 bases lining up with TRBD1. The CDR3 is made up of 13 amino acids. Germline CDR1 SGHRS, CDR2 YFSETQ. The CDR3 DNA is TGTGCCAGCAGCTTAGATCTGACAGGGAAGCAGTATTTT. Its protein product is CASSLDLTGKQYF.

The J gene is TRBJ2-7, the V gene TRBV9; TRBD1 matches at 8 bases. The CDR3 has 16 amino acids. Germline V gene data show CDR1 as SGDLS and CDR2 as YYNGEE. The CDR3 DNA reads TGCGCCAGCAGGAAGCCGGGACAGGCGAACCTGGCCGAGCAGTACGTC. The encoded protein is CASRKPGQANLAEQYV.

The V gene is TRBV6-1, the J gene TRBJ2-3; D could derive from TRBD1 or TRBD2 (8 bases each). Trimming took off 6 bases at V and 8 bases at J, with 24 bases between the two ends. Per the germline V gene, CDR1 is MNHNS and CDR2 is SASEGT. The CDR3 is made up of 16 amino acids. DNA for the CDR3: TGTGCCAGCAGCCCAGGGGGCGGGGGGCGCACGGGTACGCAGTATTTT. It encodes CASSPGGGGRTGTQYF.

The CDR3 protein is CAISQGRGLGEQFF. CDR3 in DNA: TGTGCCATCAGCCAGGGGAGGGGGCTAGGTGAGCAGTTCTTC. The gene calls are TRBV10-3 and TRBJ2-1; D could derive from TRBD1 or TRBD2 (7 bases each). The V end was cut by 6 bases, the J end by 9 bases, with 18 bases between. CDR3 size: 14 residues. Germline loops: CDR1 ENHRY, CDR2 SYGVKD.

Points on this clonotype: No conserved phenylalanine or tryptophan is present at the end of the CDR3, so a read error is the likely explanation. The DNA is omitted, as the CDR3 cannot be located on it reliably, and the CDR3 follows TCRdb's listing. The chain employs TRBV7-9 and TRBJ2-3; TRBD1 is the table's D call, not checked against the DNA. The CDR3 length is 13 residues, termini included. The germline gives CDR1 SEHNR, CDR2 FQNEAQ (reference sequence). This CDR3 reads CASSLVPGDTLFG.

Comment on this clonotype: One end of the junction does not line up with germline, which may come from a read error. The rearrangement joins TRBV7-8 to TRBJ2-3; D tentatively fits TRBD1 or TRBD2 (6 bases each). CDR1 is SGHVS and CDR2 is FQNEAQ in the germline V gene. The length of the CDR3 is 15 residues. Here the CDR3 DNA reads TGTGCCAGCAGCGTAGCCGGGGGCCCCGAGGCTACGCAGTATTTT. Protein product: CASSVAGGPEATQYF.

V gene TRBV9 combines with J gene TRBJ1-2; tentatively, D is TRBD1 (5 bases). The CDR3 totals 15 residues. V was pared by 4 bases and J by 3 bases, with 16 bases between. The germline V gene has CDR1 SGDLS and CDR2 YYNGEE. The CDR3 nucleotides read TGTGCCAGCAGCTGGGGACCGGGCTCGCACTATGGCTACACCTTC. Protein: CASSWGPGSHYGYTF.

The rearrangement links TRBV7-8 to TRBJ1-6, with unresolved D. Trimming stripped 4 bases from V and 6 bases from J, with 13 bases between. The CDR3 length is 15 residues. Germline V gene data show CDR1 as SGHVS and CDR2 as FQNEAQ. The chain's CDR3 is CASSSLPTTNSPLHF. For the CDR3, the DNA is TGTGCCAGCAGCTCATTACCCACAACTAATTCACCCCTCCACTTT.